Shown below are 3 T cell receptor beta chains from a single sample sequenced in a study of shared clonotypes between healthy human individuals. TCRdb's table, derived via immunoSEQ multiplex PCR, lists solely in-frame clones and lacks some. Of 950,000 to 1,100,000 clones listed, about 84% are singletons. Sequencing was carried out using memory CD4+ T cells from PBMCs. The subset was: CD45RA-negative fraction. The receptors derive from a man younger than 30 in good health. Some clones in this sample may be carry-over from other donors' samples.

This rearrangement joins TRBV11-2 to TRBJ1-3; 8 bases line up with TRBD1. The V gene end was trimmed by 5 bases and the J gene end by 0 bases; junction bases not matched to a gene: 6. Germline CDR1 is SGHAT and CDR2 is FQNNGV. The CDR3 is made up of 16 amino acids. The CDR3 nucleotides are TGTGCCAGCAGCCCCCGACAGGGGCTCTCTGGAAACACCATATATTTT. It encodes CASSPRQGLSGNTIYF.

The V and J genes are TRBV28 and TRBJ1-2; a possible D gene is TRBD1 (6 bases). V dropped 8 bases and J dropped 4 bases, with 17 bases sitting between them. Germline CDR1 reads MDHEN; CDR2 reads SYDVKM. This CDR3 region has 14 residues. The CDR3 DNA reads as TGTGCCAGCCATTCCGGGGGGCAGGTCTATGGCTACACCTTC. This encodes CASHSGGQVYGYTF.

V gene TRBV6-1 combines with J gene TRBJ2-7, with D unclear. The V gene's germline CDR1 is MNHNS and CDR2 SASEGT. The V end lost 8 bases, the J end lost 2 bases, and 13 bases lay between the germline ends. The CDR3 is made up of 13 amino acids. CDR3 region: CASARSGTYEQYF. CDR3 bases: TGTGCCAGCGCGCGCTCGGGCACCTACGAGCAGTACTTC.